This paragraph reports one T cell receptor beta chain. Its antigen remains unknown. The source of the sample is a study of cytomegalovirus exposure and HLA in healthy donors. Study-wide points: TCR beta V- and J-gene trimming, according to a later analysis, was linked to a missense DCLRE1C variant. In a later analysis, common viral pathogens appeared linked to several of the most significant clusters. What TCR beta sequences reportedly achieved was accurate prediction of HLA-A and HLA-B alleles in most subjects.

The study ran its PCR with 60 Vbeta and 13 Jbeta primers. This table comes from immunoSEQ multiplex PCR, and its TCRdb copy is limited to in-frame clones, with some not included. The sample holds about 150,000 clones; around four fifths are singletons and the top ten take 3% to 3.5%. Germline trimming cut 0 bases from V and 6 bases from J; bases unmatched to any gene: 3. The germline V gene encodes CDR1 SGHDT and CDR2 YYEEEE. CDR3 length equals 14 residues. The chain recombines TRBV5-6 with TRBJ2-1; 7 positions agree with TRBD1. Sequencing was done on a sample of PBMCs. This TCR derives from a male donor in good health and CMV-seronegative. CDR3 loop: CASSLGTGPNEQFF. The CDR3 DNA follows: TGTGCCAGCAGCTTGGGGACAGGCCCCAATGAGCAGTTCTTC.